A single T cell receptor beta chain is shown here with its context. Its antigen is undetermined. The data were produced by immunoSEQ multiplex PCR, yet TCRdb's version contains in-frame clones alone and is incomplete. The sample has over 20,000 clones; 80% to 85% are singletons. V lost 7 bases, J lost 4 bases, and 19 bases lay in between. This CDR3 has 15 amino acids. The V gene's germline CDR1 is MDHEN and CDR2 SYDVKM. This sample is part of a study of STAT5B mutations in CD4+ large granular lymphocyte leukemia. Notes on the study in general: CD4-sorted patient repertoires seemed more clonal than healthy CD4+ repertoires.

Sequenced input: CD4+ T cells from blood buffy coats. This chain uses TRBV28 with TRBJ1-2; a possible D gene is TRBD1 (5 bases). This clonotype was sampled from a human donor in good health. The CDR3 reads CASNSGGRPFYGYTF. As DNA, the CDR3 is TGTGCCAGCAACTCGGGGGGGAGGCCATTCTATGGCTACACCTTC.